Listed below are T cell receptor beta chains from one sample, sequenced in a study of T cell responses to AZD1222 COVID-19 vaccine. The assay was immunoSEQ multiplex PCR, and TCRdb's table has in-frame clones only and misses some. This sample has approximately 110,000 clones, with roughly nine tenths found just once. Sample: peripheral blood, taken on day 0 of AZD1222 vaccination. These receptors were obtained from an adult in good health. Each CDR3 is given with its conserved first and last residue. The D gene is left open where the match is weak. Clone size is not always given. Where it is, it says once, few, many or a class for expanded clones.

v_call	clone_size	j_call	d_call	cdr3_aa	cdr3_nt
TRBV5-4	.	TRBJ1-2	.	CASSLVQGAYGYTF	TGTGCCAGCAGCTTGGTACAGGGAGCCTATGGCTACACCTTC
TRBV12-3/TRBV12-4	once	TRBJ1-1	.	CASSLATEAFF	TGTGCCAGCAGTCTAGCCACTGAAGCTTTCTTT
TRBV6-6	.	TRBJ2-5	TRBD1	CASSYIDTGGWETQYF	TGTGCCAGCAGTTACATAGACACAGGGGGCTGGGAGACCCAGTACTTC
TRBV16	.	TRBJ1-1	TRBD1	CASSPHRGRGTEAFF	TGTGCCAGCAGCCCTCACAGGGGACGCGGCACTGAAGCTTTCTTT
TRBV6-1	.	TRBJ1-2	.	CASSEVELRGYTF	TGTGCCAGCAGTGAAGTGGAGCTTAGGGGCTACACCTTC
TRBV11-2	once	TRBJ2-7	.	CASSLVPGVYEQYF	TGTGCCAGCAGCTTAGTCCCAGGGGTCTACGAGCAGTACTTC
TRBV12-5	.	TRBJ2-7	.	CASGLGTTGVTYEQYF	TGTGCTAGTGGTTTGGGGACGACAGGCGTTACCTACGAGCAGTACTTC
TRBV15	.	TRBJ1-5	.	CATDKSGSFSNQPQHF	TGTGCCACAGACAAATCAGGGTCCTTTAGCAATCAGCCCCAGCATTTT
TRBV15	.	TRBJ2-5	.	CATSREGVGETQYF	TGTGCCACCAGCAGAGAAGGGGTGGGAGAGACCCAGTACTTC
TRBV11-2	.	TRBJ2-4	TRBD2	CASSPYQTGTKKSNIQYF	TGTGCCAGCAGCCCGTACCAAACCGGGACTAAGAAATCAAACATTCAGTACTTC
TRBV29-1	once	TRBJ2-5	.	CSAMVGRKETQYF	TGCAGCGCCATGGTGGGCAGGAAAGAGACCCAGTACTTC
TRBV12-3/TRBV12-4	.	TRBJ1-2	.	CASSAGYGYTF	TGTGCCAGCAGTGCAGGGTATGGCTACACCTTC
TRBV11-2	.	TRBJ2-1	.	CASSLTSGSYNEQFF	TGTGCCAGCAGCTTAACCAGCGGCTCCTACAATGAGCAGTTCTTC
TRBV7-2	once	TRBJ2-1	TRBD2	CASTSFRDYVYNEQFF	TGTGCCAGCACCTCCTTCCGGGACTACGTCTACAATGAGCAGTTCTTC
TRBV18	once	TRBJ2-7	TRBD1	CASSPFGTGATYEQYF	TGTGCCAGCTCACCCTTTGGGACAGGAGCAACCTACGAGCAGTACTTC
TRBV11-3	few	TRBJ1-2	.	CASSLERRQSIYGYTF	TGTGCCAGCAGCTTAGAGCGCCGACAGTCTATCTATGGCTACACCTTC
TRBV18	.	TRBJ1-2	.	CASSPRGDGYTF	TGTGCCAGCTCACCGAGAGGGGATGGCTACACCTTC
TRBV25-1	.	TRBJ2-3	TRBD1	CASSALDRGTDTQYF	TGTGCCAGCAGCGCACTTGACAGGGGTACAGATACGCAGTATTTT
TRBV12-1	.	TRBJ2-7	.	CASSFSRGGIYEQYF	TGTGCCAGCAGCTTTTCCAGGGGGGGGATCTACGAGCAGTACTTC
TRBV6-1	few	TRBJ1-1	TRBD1	CASSLETGPTEAFF	TGTGCCAGCAGCCTAGAGACAGGGCCGACTGAAGCTTTCTTT
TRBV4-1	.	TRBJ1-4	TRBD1	CASSPEQGGGEKLFF	TGCGCCAGCAGCCCAGAACAGGGGGGAGGAGAAAAACTGTTTTTT
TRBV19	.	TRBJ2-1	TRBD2	CASSELAGAPNEQFF	TGTGCCAGTAGTGAACTAGCGGGAGCCCCCAATGAGCAGTTCTTC
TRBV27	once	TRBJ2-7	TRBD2	CASSSPGLGSYEQYF	TGTGCCAGCAGTTCCCCGGGACTAGGGAGTTACGAGCAGTACTTC
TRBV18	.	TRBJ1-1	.	CASSPRDIATEAFF	TGTGCCAGCTCACCACGGGACATCGCCACTGAAGCTTTCTTT
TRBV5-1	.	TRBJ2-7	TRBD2	CASRETSGERYEQYF	TGCGCCAGCAGGGAGACTAGCGGGGAACGCTACGAGCAGTACTTC
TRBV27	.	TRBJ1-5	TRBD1	CASSSLLTGTGSNQPQHF	TGTGCCAGCAGTTCCCTATTGACCGGGACAGGGAGCAATCAGCCCCAGCATTTT
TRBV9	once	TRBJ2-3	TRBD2	CASSGGLAGFVDTQYF	TGTGCCAGCAGCGGGGGACTAGCGGGATTTGTAGATACGCAGTATTTT
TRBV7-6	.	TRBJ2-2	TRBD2	CASGTGTSGANTGELFF	TGTGCCAGCGGGACCGGGACTAGCGGGGCGAACACCGGGGAGCTGTTTTTT
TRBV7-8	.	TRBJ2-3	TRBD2	CASSLRLAGALGTDTQYF	TGTGCCAGCAGCTTACGACTAGCGGGAGCGCTGGGCACAGATACGCAGTATTTT
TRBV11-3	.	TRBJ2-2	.	CASTPWGSTGELFF	TGTGCCAGCACCCCGTGGGGGTCCACCGGGGAGCTGTTTTTT
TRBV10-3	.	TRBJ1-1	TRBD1	CAISDPGQGIFGTEAFF	TGTGCCATCAGTGATCCGGGACAGGGGATTTTCGGCACTGAAGCTTTCTTT
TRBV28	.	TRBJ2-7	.	CASSRGPYEQYF	TGTGCCAGCAGTCGGGGACCCTACGAGCAGTACTTC
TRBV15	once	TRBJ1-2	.	CATSRELLTYGYTF	TGTGCCACCAGCAGAGAGTTACTCACCTATGGCTACACCTTC
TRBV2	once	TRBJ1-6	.	CASSEDNTNSPLHF	TGTGCCAGCAGTGAAGATAACACCAATTCACCCCTCCACTTT
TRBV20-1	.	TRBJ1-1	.	CSARDTEAFF	TGCAGTGCTCGAGACACTGAAGCTTTCTTT
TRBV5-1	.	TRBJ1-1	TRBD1	CASSLSPQGSGTEAFF	TGCGCCAGCAGCTTGAGCCCACAGGGGAGTGGCACTGAAGCTTTCTTT
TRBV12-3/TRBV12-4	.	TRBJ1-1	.	CASSLIMNTEAFF	TGTGCCAGCAGTTTAATAATGAACACTGAAGCTTTCTTT
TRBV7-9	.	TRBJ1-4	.	CASSLVTATNEKLFF	TGTGCCAGCAGCTTAGTGACGGCAACTAATGAAAAACTGTTTTTT
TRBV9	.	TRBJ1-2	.	CASSVAADDYGYTF	TGTGCCAGCAGCGTAGCTGCGGATGACTATGGCTACACCTTC
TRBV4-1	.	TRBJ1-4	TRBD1	CASSPRDRGPLNEKLFF	TGCGCCAGCAGCCCCCGGGACAGGGGGCCCCTGAATGAAAAACTGTTTTTT
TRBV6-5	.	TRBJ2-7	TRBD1	CASSRQGPYEQYF	TGTGCCAGCAGCCGACAGGGACCCTACGAGCAGTACTTC
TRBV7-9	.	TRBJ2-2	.	CASLAPLGGELFF	TGTGCCTCCCTCGCCCCCCTCGGAGGGGAGCTGTTTTTT
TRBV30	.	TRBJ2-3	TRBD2	CAWSVRAGVSDTQYF	TGTGCCTGGAGTGTACGGGCGGGAGTTTCAGATACGCAGTATTTT
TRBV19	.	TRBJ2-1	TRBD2	CASSPHMGGNEQFF	TGTGCCAGTAGTCCCCATATGGGGGGGAATGAGCAGTTCTTC
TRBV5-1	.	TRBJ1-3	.	CASSLEAPGNTIYF	TGCGCCAGCAGCTTGGAGGCCCCCGGAAACACCATATATTTT
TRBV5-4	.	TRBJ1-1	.	CASSATNTEAFF	TGTGCCAGCAGCGCGACGAACACTGAAGCTTTCTTT
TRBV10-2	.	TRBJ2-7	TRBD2	CASNPREGYEQYF	TGCGCCAGCAACCCTAGGGAGGGTTACGAGCAGTACTTC
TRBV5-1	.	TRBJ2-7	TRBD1	CASSSTGGFSYEQYF	TGCGCCAGCAGCTCCACAGGGGGCTTCTCCTACGAGCAGTACTTC
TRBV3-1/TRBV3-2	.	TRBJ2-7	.	CASSPGGRYEQYF	TGTGCCAGCAGCCCTGGAGGGCGGTACGAGCAGTACTTC
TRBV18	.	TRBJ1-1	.	CASSPSALAAEAFF	TGTGCCAGCTCACCGTCGGCCCTCGCCGCTGAAGCTTTCTTT
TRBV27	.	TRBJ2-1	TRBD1	CASSWTGDTSPFF	TGTGCCAGCAGTTGGACAGGAGATACGTCCCCGTTCTTC
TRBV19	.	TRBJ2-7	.	CASNPGQLSYEQYF	TGTGCCAGTAACCCAGGACAGCTCTCCTACGAGCAGTACTTC
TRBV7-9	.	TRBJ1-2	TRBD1	CASSRDRWGYTF	TGTGCCAGCAGCCGGGACAGGTGGGGCTACACCTTC
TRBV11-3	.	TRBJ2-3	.	CASSRDGPSTDTQYF	TGTGCCAGCAGCCGGGACGGACCTAGCACAGATACGCAGTATTTT
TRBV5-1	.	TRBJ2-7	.	CASRGAREQYF	TGCGCCAGCAGGGGGGCGAGGGAGCAGTACTTC